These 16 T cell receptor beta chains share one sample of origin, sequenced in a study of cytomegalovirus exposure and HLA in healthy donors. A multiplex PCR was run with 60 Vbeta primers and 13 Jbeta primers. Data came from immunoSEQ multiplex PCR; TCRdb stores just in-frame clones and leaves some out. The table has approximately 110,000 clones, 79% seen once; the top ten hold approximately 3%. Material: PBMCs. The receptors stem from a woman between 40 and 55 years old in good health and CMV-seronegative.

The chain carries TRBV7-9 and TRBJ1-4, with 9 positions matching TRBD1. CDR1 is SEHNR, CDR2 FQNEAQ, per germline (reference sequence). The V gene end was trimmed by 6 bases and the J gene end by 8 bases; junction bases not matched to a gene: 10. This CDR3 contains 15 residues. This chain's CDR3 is CASSWNRDRDEKLFF. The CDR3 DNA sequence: TGTGCCAGCAGTTGGAACCGGGACAGGGACGAAAAACTGTTTTTT.

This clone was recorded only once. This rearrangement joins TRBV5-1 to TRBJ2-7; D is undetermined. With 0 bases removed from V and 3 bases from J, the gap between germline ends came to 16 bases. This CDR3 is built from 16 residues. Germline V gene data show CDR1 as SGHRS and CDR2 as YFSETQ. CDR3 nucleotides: TGCGCCAGCAGCTTGGACATGGGCCCCGTCTACTACGAGCAGTACTTC. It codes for CASSLDMGPVYYEQYF.

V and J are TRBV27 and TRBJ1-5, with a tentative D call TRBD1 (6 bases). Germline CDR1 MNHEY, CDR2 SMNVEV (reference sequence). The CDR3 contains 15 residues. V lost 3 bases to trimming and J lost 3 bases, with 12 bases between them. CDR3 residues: CASSFTGPSNQPQHF. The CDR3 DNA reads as TGTGCCAGCAGTTTTACAGGGCCCTCCAATCAGCCCCAGCATTTT.

The DNA for the CDR3 is TGTGCCAGCAGCCGTTCGTCCGGGGTCGCTGAAGCTTTCTTT. It yields the protein CASSRSSGVAEAFF. This chain links TRBV7-9 with TRBJ1-1; no definite D call. Germline-derived CDR1 and CDR2 are SEHNR and FQNEAQ (reference sequence). Trimming took 5 bases from V and 6 from J, leaving 16 bases between them. This CDR3 contains 14 residues.

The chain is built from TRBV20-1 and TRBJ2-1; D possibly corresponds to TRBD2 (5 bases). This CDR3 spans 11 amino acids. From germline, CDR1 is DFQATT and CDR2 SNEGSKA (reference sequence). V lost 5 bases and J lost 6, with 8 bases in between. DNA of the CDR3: TGCAGTGCTTTCGCGGGCAATGAGCAGTTCTTC. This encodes CSAFAGNEQFF.

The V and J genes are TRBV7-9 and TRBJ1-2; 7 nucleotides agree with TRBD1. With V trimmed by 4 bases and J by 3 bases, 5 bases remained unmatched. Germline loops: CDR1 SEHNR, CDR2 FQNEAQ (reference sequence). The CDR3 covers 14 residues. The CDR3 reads CASSSPQGDYGYTF. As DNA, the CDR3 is TGTGCCAGCAGCTCTCCGCAGGGGGACTATGGCTACACCTTC. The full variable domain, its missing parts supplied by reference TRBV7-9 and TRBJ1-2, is DTGVSQNPRHKITKRGQNVTFRCDPISEHNRLYWYRQTLGQGPEFLTYFQNEAQLEKSRLLSDRFSAERPKGSFSTLEIQRTEQGDSAMYLCASSSPQGDYGYTFGSGTRLTVV.

CDR3 sequence: CASSPPGRGHQPQHF. The CDR3 DNA sequence: TGTGCCAGCAGCCCCCCGGGCAGGGGGCATCAGCCCCAGCATTTT. The V gene is TRBV7-9, the J gene TRBJ1-5; 8 bases are shared with TRBD1. J lost 5 bases, V lost 5 bases, and 8 bases had no gene match. This CDR3 region has 15 residues. Per the germline V gene, CDR1 is SEHNR and CDR2 is FQNEAQ (reference sequence). The complete variable domain, with remaining parts taken from reference TRBV7-9 and TRBJ1-5, reads DTGVSQNPRHKITKRGQNVTFRCDPISEHNRLYWYRQTLGQGPEFLTYFQNEAQLEKSRLLSDRFSAERPKGSFSTLEIQRTEQGDSAMYLCASSPPGRGHQPQHFGDGTRLSIL.

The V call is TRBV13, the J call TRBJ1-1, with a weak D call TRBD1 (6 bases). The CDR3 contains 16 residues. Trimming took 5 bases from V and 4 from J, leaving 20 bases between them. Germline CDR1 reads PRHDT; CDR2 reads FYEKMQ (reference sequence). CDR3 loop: CASSGATTGALTEAFF. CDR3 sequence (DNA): TGTGCCAGCAGCGGGGCAACGACAGGTGCCCTCACTGAAGCTTTCTTT.

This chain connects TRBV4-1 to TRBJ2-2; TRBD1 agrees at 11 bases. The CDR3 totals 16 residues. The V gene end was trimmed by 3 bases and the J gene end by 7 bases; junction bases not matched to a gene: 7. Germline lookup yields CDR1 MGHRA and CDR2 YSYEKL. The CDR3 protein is CASSHTDRGPFGELFF. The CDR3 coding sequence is TGCGCCAGCAGCCACACGGACAGGGGGCCTTTCGGGGAGCTGTTTTTT.

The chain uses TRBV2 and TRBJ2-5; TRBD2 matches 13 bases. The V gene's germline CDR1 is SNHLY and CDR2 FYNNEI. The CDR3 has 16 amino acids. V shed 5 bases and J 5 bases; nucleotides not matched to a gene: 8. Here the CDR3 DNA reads TGTGCCAGCAGTCACGGACTAGCGGGAGATTGGGAGACCCAGTACTTC. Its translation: CASSHGLAGDWETQYF.

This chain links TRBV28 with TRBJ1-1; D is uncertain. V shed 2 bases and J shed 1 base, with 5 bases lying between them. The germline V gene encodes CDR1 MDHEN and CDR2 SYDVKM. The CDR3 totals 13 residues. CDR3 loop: CASSLVGNTEAFF. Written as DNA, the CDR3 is TGTGCCAGCAGTTTAGTCGGGAACACTGAAGCTTTCTTT. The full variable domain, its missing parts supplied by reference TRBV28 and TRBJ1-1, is DVKVTQSSRYLVKRTGEKVFLECVQDMDHENMFWYRQDPGLGLRLIYFSYDVKMKEKGDIPEGYSVSREKKERFSLILESASTNQTSMYLCASSLVGNTEAFFGQGTRLTVV.

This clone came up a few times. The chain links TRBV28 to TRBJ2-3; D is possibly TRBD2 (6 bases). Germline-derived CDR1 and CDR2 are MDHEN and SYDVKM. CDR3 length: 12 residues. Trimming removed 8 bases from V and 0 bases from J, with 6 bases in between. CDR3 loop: CASGTSTDTQYF. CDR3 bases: TGTGCCAGCGGGACTAGCACAGATACGCAGTATTTT.

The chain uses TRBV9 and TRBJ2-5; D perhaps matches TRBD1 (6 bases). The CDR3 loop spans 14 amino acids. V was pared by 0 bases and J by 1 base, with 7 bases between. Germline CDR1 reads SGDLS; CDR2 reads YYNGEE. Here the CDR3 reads CASSVVGGQETQYF. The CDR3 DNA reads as TGTGCCAGCAGCGTAGTAGGGGGCCAAGAGACCCAGTACTTC.

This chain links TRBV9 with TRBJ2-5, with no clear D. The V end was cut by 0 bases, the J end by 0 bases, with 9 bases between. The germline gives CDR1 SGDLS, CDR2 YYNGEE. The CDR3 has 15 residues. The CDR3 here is CASSVGVTYQETQYF. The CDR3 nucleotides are TGTGCCAGCAGCGTAGGAGTCACTTACCAAGAGACCCAGTACTTC.

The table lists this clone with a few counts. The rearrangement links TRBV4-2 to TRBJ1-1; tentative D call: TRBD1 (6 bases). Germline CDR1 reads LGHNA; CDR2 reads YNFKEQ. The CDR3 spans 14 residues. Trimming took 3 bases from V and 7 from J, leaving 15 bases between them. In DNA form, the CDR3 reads TGTGCCAGCAGCCACCCCGGGAGGGGGTTTGAAGCTTTCTTT. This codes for CASSHPGRGFEAFF.

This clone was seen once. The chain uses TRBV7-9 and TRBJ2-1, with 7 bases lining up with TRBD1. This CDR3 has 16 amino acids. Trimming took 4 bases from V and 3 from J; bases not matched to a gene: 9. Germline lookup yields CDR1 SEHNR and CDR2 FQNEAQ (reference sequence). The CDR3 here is CASSSHRDRDYNEQFF. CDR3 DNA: TGTGCCAGCAGCTCCCATCGGGACAGAGACTACAATGAGCAGTTCTTC.